The 28 T cell receptor beta chains below come from one sample, sequenced in a study of cytomegalovirus exposure and HLA in healthy donors. It was with 60 Vbeta and 13 Jbeta primers that the PCR ran. Here immunoSEQ multiplex PCR was the method, and the copy in TCRdb shows in-frame clones only, minus some. This table has approximately 100,000 clones, approximately 70% appearing once. The sample comprised PBMCs. The receptors were sampled from a woman in her forties or fifties in good health and CMV-seronegative.

The V call is TRBV5-5, the J call TRBJ2-5; 8 bases fit TRBD2. The V segment lost 4 bases and the J segment 6 bases; nucleotides outside the gene matches: 14. The germline gives CDR1 SGHKS, CDR2 YYEKEE (reference sequence). This CDR3 is built from 16 residues. The CDR3 sequence: CASSTADGGAVKTQYF. CDR3 nucleotide sequence: TGTGCCAGCAGCACCGCCGACGGGGGGGCGGTGAAGACCCAGTACTTC.

This clone was counted between two and nine times. This rearrangement joins TRBV7-2 to TRBJ2-3, with TRBD2 as a possible D gene (5 bases). V lost 3 bases, J lost 6 bases, and 16 bases lay in between. The germline V gene has CDR1 SGHTA and CDR2 FQGNSA. The CDR3 is 15 residues long. In DNA form, the CDR3 reads TGTGCCAGCAGCTTCATTAGCGAGATTTCTGATACGCAGTATTTT. It yields the protein CASSFISEISDTQYF.

The rearrangement uses TRBV25-1 and TRBJ2-3; 10 bases line up with TRBD1. V shed 2 bases, J shed 2 bases, and the junction held 7 bases outside the gene matches. Germline V gives CDR1 MGHDK, CDR2 SYGVNS. This CDR3 region has 17 residues. CDR3 sequence reads: CASSEPRTGGPTDTQYF. The CDR3 bases are TGTGCCAGCAGTGAACCCAGGACAGGGGGGCCCACAGATACGCAGTATTTT.

The DNA for the CDR3 is TGTGCCAGCAGCTTTAATTACAGGGTTGAGACCCAGTACTTC. This translates into CASSFNYRVETQYF. The rearrangement joins TRBV9 to TRBJ2-5; D is possibly TRBD1 (6 bases). CDR3 length equals 14 residues. Trimming cost V 4 bases and J 5 bases, with 15 bases left between them. CDR1 and CDR2 from the germline V gene are SGDLS and YYNGEE. Variable domain in full (rest from reference TRBV9 and TRBJ2-5): DSGVTQTPKHLITATGQRVTLRCSPRSGDLSVYWYQQSLDQGLQFLIQYYNGEERAKGNILERFSAQQFPDLHSELNLSSLELGDSALYFCASSFNYRVETQYFGPGTRLLVL.

The V call is TRBV7-2, the J call TRBJ1-5; the D gene is possibly TRBD1 (6 bases). The CDR3 totals 13 residues. Looked up from germline, CDR1 is SGHTA and CDR2 is FQGNSA. V was shortened by 1 base and J by 7 bases, with 8 bases between the two germline ends. CDR3 nucleotides: TGTGCCAGCAGCTTAGGGGGGCTACAGCCCCAGCATTTT. Its translation is CASSLGGLQPQHF.

The V and J genes are TRBV18 and TRBJ2-3; tentatively, D is TRBD1 (6 bases). V lost 5 bases and J lost 1, with 7 bases in between. This CDR3 is built from 13 residues. In germline, CDR1 is KGHSH, CDR2 LQKENI. CDR3 coding DNA: TGTGCCAGCTCAAAGGGGGGCACAGATACGCAGTATTTT. Translating gives CASSKGGTDTQYF.

This rearrangement joins TRBV7-8 to TRBJ1-6; D gene unclear. CDR1 SGHVS and CDR2 FQNEAQ come from the germline V gene. The CDR3 length is 15 residues. Trimming stripped 1 base from V and 7 bases from J, with 11 bases between. CDR3: CASSLEQISNSPLHF. CDR3 nucleotide sequence: TGTGCCAGCAGCTTAGAACAGATTTCGAATTCACCCCTCCACTTT.

Only a few counts were recorded for this clone. The chain uses TRBV28 and TRBJ1-1, with D perhaps TRBD1 (5 bases). Germline V gives CDR1 MDHEN, CDR2 SYDVKM. CDR3 length equals 18 residues. V lost 6 bases to trimming and J lost 3 bases, with 26 bases between them. CDR3 nucleotides: TGTGCCAGCAGCCGCCCCGGGGGTTTGTTTAGGCCCGACACTGAAGCTTTCTTT. Amino acid sequence: CASSRPGGLFRPDTEAFF. The entire variable domain, with the rest obtained from reference TRBV28 and TRBJ1-1, is as follows: DVKVTQSSRYLVKRTGEKVFLECVQDMDHENMFWYRQDPGLGLRLIYFSYDVKMKEKGDIPEGYSVSREKKERFSLILESASTNQTSMYLCASSRPGGLFRPDTEAFFGQGTRLTVV.

This chain uses TRBV7-7 with TRBJ2-1, with D tentatively TRBD2 (6 bases). Germline CDR1 and CDR2: SSHAT and FNYEAQ (reference sequence). V lost 5 bases to trimming and J lost 3 bases, with 14 bases between them. CDR3 length equals 15 residues. CDR3 in amino acids: CASSRLGRLYNEQFF. CDR3 DNA: TGTGCCAGCAGCCGACTCGGGAGACTCTACAATGAGCAGTTCTTC.

The chain employs TRBV18 and TRBJ2-1; 10 bases agree with TRBD2. CDR1 and CDR2 from the germline V gene are KGHSH and LQKENI. V dropped 4 bases and J dropped 9; count of bases not matched to a gene: 12. The CDR3 extends over 16 amino acids. CDR3 sequence reads: CASSLLLAGANSEQFF. DNA of the CDR3: TGTGCCAGCTCACTCCTCCTAGCGGGAGCAAATAGTGAGCAGTTCTTC.

The rearrangement uses TRBV11-2 and TRBJ2-1; 9 nucleotides agree with TRBD2. The CDR3 is 18 amino acids. V was pared by 1 base and J by 4 bases, with 11 bases of the junction left unmatched. The germline V gene has CDR1 SGHAT and CDR2 FQNNGV. The CDR3 region is CASSLGSGWLAGYNEQFF. The CDR3 DNA is TGTGCCAGCAGCTTAGGGTCGGGGTGGCTAGCGGGGTACAATGAGCAGTTCTTC.

This chain uses TRBV10-3 with TRBJ2-1; 9 positions match TRBD2. V lost 7 bases and J lost 8; bases outside the gene matches: 9. The CDR3 is made up of 14 amino acids. Germline V gene data show CDR1 as ENHRY and CDR2 as SYGVKD. CDR3 DNA sequence: TGTGCCATCAAAAGGCGGGAGGGTGGGGATGAGCAGTTCTTC. It yields the protein CAIKRREGGDEQFF.

The chain combines TRBV28 with TRBJ2-7, with 11 bases lining up with TRBD2. The CDR3 sequence is 14 residues long. Germline CDR1 is MDHEN and CDR2 is SYDVKM. Germline trimming cut 3 bases from V and 4 bases from J; bases unmatched to any gene: 2. The CDR3 sequence: CASSFWTSGYEQYF. In DNA form, the CDR3 reads TGTGCCAGCAGTTTCTGGACTAGCGGGTACGAGCAGTACTTC.

This chain joins TRBV27 and TRBJ2-5; 7 nucleotides line up with TRBD1. V dropped 0 bases and J dropped 9; count of bases not matched to a gene: 16. This CDR3 is 17 amino acids long. Germline CDR1 is MNHEY and CDR2 is SMNVEV (reference sequence). CDR3 loop: CASSLSPLTGTMGAQYF. The CDR3 nucleotides read TGTGCCAGCAGTTTATCACCTCTGACAGGGACCATGGGGGCCCAGTACTTC.

This clone was counted only a few times. The chain combines TRBV11-2 with TRBJ2-5; TRBD2 agrees at 9 bases. CDR1 SGHAT and CDR2 FQNNGV come from the germline V gene. This CDR3 comprises 16 residues. V trimming: 1 base; J trimming: 2 bases; junction bases outside the gene matches: 5. The CDR3 DNA follows: TGTGCCAGCAGCTTAGGACCGGGACTAGCACAAGAGACCCAGTACTTC. Amino acids: CASSLGPGLAQETQYF. The full variable domain, its missing parts supplied by reference TRBV11-2 and TRBJ2-5, is EAGVAQSPRYKIIEKRQSVAFWCNPISGHATLYWYQQILGQGPKLLIQFQNNGVVDDSQLPKDRFSAERLKGVDSTLKIQPAKLEDSAVYLCASSLGPGLAQETQYFGPGTRLLVL.

The chain joins TRBV10-3 to TRBJ2-3, with TRBD2 identical over 7 bases. The CDR3 runs 15 residues. Germline V lookup: CDR1 ENHRY, CDR2 SYGVKD. The trim removed 6 bases at V and 0 bases at J, leaving 6 bases unmatched. CDR3 bases: TGTGCCATCAGCTCCCAGCGGGGAAGCACAGATACGCAGTATTTT. Translated: CAISSQRGSTDTQYF.

This chain uses TRBV6-5 with TRBJ1-5; D may be TRBD1 (5 bases). The CDR3 runs 14 residues. With 2 bases removed from V and 7 bases from J, the gap between germline ends came to 12 bases. CDR1 is MNHEY and CDR2 is SVGAGI in the germline V gene. CDR3 in DNA: TGTGCCAGCAGTTACAGGGGAGGGGAACAGCCCCAGCATTTT. Translation: CASSYRGGEQPQHF.

The chain has TRBV19 and TRBJ2-1; 16 bases align to TRBD2. Germline V gene lookup returns CDR1 LNHDA and CDR2 SQIVND (reference sequence). Trimming removed 1 base from V and 15 bases from J; junction bases left unmatched: 6. The CDR3 totals 15 residues. The CDR3: CASSIAGTSGRALFF. CDR3 in DNA: TGTGCCAGTAGTATAGCCGGGACTAGCGGGAGGGCATTGTTCTTC.

The chain employs TRBV4-1 and TRBJ2-7, with 11 nucleotides matching TRBD2. Germline values: CDR1 MGHRA, CDR2 YSYEKL. This CDR3 has 17 residues. The V and J ends lost 2 bases and 1 base, in that order; junction bases with no gene match: 7. The CDR3 here is CASSQTRGLAVSYEQYF. The DNA for the CDR3 is TGCGCCAGCAGCCAAACCAGGGGACTAGCGGTATCCTACGAGCAGTACTTC.

V is TRBV30 and J is TRBJ1-5, with 8 bases that match TRBD1. Germline V lookup: CDR1 GTSNPN, CDR2 SVGIG (reference sequence). V shed 2 bases, J shed 5 bases, and the junction held 2 bases outside the gene matches. The CDR3 consists of 13 residues. CDR3 protein: CAWSPQGDQPQHF. CDR3 nucleotide sequence: TGTGCCTGGAGTCCACAGGGGGATCAGCCCCAGCATTTT.

The chain combines TRBV18 with TRBJ2-3, with D perhaps matching TRBD2 (5 bases). The CDR3 is 16 amino acids. V was trimmed by 8 bases and J by 3 bases, leaving 21 bases between them. Germline CDR1 is KGHSH and CDR2 is LQKENI. The CDR3: CASQIGNGGGTDTQYF. CDR3 DNA sequence: TGTGCCAGCCAAATCGGGAACGGAGGAGGAACAGATACGCAGTATTTT.

This clone turned up a few times. This rearrangement joins TRBV19 to TRBJ2-5, with TRBD2 as a possible D gene (6 bases). Trimming removed 3 bases at V and 4 bases at J, with 9 bases between. The CDR3 covers 13 residues. CDR1 and CDR2 (germline): LNHDA, SQIVND (reference sequence). CDR3 amino acids: CASSMMTRETQYF. Here the CDR3 DNA reads TGTGCCAGTAGTATGATGACTAGAGAGACCCAGTACTTC.

The chain combines TRBV18 with TRBJ2-3; a weak D match, TRBD2 (6 bases). From germline, CDR1 is KGHSH and CDR2 LQKENI. The CDR3 has 15 amino acids. The V end was cut by 3 bases, the J end by 0 bases, with 10 bases between. CDR3 loop: CASSPEGLSTDTQYF. CDR3 in DNA: TGTGCCAGCTCACCGGAGGGCTTAAGCACAGATACGCAGTATTTT.

This clone occurred a few times. This chain links TRBV10-3 with TRBJ2-7; TRBD1 matches 7 bases. CDR1 and CDR2 (germline): ENHRY, SYGVKD. This CDR3 is built from 13 residues. Trimming at V came to 6 bases and at J to 7 bases, leaving 9 bases not matched to a gene. DNA for the CDR3: TGTGCCATCAGACTGGACAGGACTGTGGAGCAGTACTTC. Translating it yields CAIRLDRTVEQYF.

The rearrangement uses TRBV28 and TRBJ1-1; 7 bases align to TRBD1. The ends lost 6 bases at V and 6 bases at J; junction bases unmatched: 10. There are 14 residues in the CDR3. Germline V gives CDR1 MDHEN, CDR2 SYDVKM. The CDR3: CASRQTGEASEAFF. CDR3 bases: TGTGCCAGCAGACAAACAGGGGAGGCTTCTGAAGCTTTCTTT.

The DNA of the CDR3 is TGTGCCAGCAGCTTAGGACAGGGGGTGAACACTGAAGCTTTCTTT. This translates into CASSLGQGVNTEAFF. The rearrangement uses TRBV7-9 and TRBJ1-1; 9 bases fit TRBD1. The germline CDR1 and CDR2 sequences are SEHNR and FQNEAQ (reference sequence). This CDR3 spans 15 amino acids. V trimming: 1 base; J trimming: 0 bases; junction bases outside the gene matches: 0.

Only a few counts were recorded for this clone. V usage is TRBV7-2 and J usage is TRBJ2-7, with D tentatively TRBD2 (5 bases). V was trimmed by 1 base and J by 3 bases, leaving 13 bases between them. CDR3 length equals 15 residues. Germline-derived CDR1 and CDR2 are SGHTA and FQGNSA. This chain's CDR3 is CASSLVPTIVYEQYF. For the CDR3, the DNA is TGTGCCAGCAGCTTAGTTCCGACTATCGTCTACGAGCAGTACTTC.

The chain combines TRBV7-2 with TRBJ2-2; no clear D gene. The V end lost 7 bases, the J end lost 4 bases, and 13 bases lay between the germline ends. Germline V gene sequence: CDR1 SGHTA, CDR2 FQGNSA. This CDR3 region has 14 residues. The CDR3 coding sequence is TGTGCCAGCACCCTGTGGAGCACCACCGGGGAGCTGTTTTTT. Amino acid sequence: CASTLWSTTGELFF.